The 3 T cell receptor beta chains below all came from one sample that was sequenced in a study of shared clonotypes between healthy human individuals. Assay: immunoSEQ multiplex PCR; the TCRdb copy retains only in-frame clones and omits some. The table shows fewer than 550,000 clones, with around 79% occurring only once. The specimen sequenced was PBMCs. These receptors all stem from a woman aged 40 to 55 in good health. Some clones in this sample may be carry-over from other donors' samples.

The chain has TRBV5-5 and TRBJ2-7; D not certain. The ends were cut back, 0 bases at V and 6 bases at J, with 10 bases in the middle. The CDR3 is made up of 13 amino acids. Germline assignment: CDR1 SGHKS and CDR2 YYEKEE (reference sequence). DNA for the CDR3: TGTGCCAGCAGCTTGGGAGTAGTGGGCGAGCAGTACTTC. Residues: CASSLGVVGEQYF.

J is TRBJ2-1 and V is TRBV7-2; D may be TRBD1 or TRBD2 (5 bases each). Germline V gene sequence: CDR1 SGHTA, CDR2 FQGNSA. The V end lost 0 bases, the J end lost 1 base, and 7 bases lay between the germline ends. This CDR3 region has 15 residues. This CDR3 is CASSLAGPSYNEQFF. The CDR3 DNA follows: TGTGCCAGCAGCTTAGCGGGACCTTCCTACAATGAGCAGTTCTTC.

This chain connects TRBV18 to TRBJ1-1; TRBD1 matches 7 bases. The V segment lost 4 bases and the J segment 3 bases; nucleotides outside the gene matches: 5. The CDR3 extends over 14 amino acids. In germline, CDR1 is KGHSH, CDR2 LQKENI. The CDR3 loop is CASSLTGRDTEAFF. CDR3 DNA: TGTGCCAGCTCACTGACAGGGCGGGACACTGAAGCTTTCTTT.